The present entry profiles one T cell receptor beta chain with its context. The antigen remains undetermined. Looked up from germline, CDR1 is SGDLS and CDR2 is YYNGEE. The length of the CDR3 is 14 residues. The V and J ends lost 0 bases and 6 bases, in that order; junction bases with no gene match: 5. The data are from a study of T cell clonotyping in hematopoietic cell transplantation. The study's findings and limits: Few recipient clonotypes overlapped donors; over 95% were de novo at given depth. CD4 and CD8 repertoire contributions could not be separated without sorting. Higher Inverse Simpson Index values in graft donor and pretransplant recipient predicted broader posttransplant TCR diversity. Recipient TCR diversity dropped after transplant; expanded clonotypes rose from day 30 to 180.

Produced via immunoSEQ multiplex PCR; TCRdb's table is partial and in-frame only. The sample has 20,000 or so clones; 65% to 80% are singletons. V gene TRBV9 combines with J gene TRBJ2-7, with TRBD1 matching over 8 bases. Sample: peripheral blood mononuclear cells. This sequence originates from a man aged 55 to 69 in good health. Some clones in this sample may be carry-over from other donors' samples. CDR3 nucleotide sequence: TGTGCCAGCAGCGTAGGGCAGGGGGCGGTCGAGCAGTACTTC. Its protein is CASSVGQGAVEQYF.